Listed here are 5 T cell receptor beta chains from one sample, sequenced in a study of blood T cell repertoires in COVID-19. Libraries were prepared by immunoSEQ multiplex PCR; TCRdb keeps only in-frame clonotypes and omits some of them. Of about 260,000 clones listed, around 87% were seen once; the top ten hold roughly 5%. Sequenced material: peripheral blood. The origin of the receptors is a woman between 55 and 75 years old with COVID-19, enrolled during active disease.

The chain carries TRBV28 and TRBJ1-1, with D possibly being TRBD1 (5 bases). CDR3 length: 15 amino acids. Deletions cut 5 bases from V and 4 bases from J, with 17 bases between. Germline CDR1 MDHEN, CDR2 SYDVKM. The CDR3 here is CASSQPRVGGTEAFF. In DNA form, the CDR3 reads TGTGCCAGCAGTCAACCCAGGGTTGGTGGCACTGAAGCTTTCTTT.

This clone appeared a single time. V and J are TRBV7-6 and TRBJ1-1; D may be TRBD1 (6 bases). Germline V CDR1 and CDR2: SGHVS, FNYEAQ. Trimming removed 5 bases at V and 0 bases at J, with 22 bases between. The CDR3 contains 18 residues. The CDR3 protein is CASSRLAPDSDLNTEAFF. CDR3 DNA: TGTGCCAGCAGCCGCCTGGCCCCGGACAGTGACTTGAACACTGAAGCTTTCTTT.

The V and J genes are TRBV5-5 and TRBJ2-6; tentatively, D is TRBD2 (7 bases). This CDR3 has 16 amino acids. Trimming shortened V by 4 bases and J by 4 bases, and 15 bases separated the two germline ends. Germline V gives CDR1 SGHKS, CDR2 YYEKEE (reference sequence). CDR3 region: CASSPTRGAGANVLTF. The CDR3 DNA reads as TGTGCCAGCAGCCCTACCCGGGGGGCCGGGGCCAACGTCCTGACTTTC. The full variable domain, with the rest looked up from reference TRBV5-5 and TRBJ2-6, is DAGVTQSPTHLIKTRGQQVTLRCSPISGHKSVSWYQQVLGQGPQFIFQYYEKEERGRGNFPDRFSARQFPNYSSELNVNALLLGDSALYLCASSPTRGAGANVLTFGAGSRLTVL.

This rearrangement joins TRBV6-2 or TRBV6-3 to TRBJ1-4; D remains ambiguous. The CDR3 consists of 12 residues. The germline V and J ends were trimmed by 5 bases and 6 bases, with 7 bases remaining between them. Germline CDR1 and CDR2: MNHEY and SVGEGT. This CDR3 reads CASSRGHEKLFF. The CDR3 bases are TGTGCCAGCAGTAGAGGGCATGAAAAACTGTTTTTT.

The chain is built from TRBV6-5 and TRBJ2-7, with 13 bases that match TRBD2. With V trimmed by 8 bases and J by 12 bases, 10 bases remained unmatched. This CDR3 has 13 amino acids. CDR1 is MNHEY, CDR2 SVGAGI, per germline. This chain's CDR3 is CASVGLAGDWSYF. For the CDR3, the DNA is TGTGCCAGCGTTGGACTAGCGGGAGACTGGTCGTACTTC.